The T cell receptor (beta chain) under discussion was sequenced for a study of technical replicates of blood from four donors. TCRdb's copy holds only in-frame clones and misses some; the assay was immunoSEQ multiplex PCR. The data hold about 80,000 clones, with approximately 89% observed a single time. Between the trimmed V and J ends, which lost 1 base and 2 bases, there was a span of 14 bases. The CDR3 totals 17 residues. Germline V gene sequence: CDR1 SGHAT, CDR2 FQNNGV. The material sequenced was T cells isolated from PBMCs. The chain employs TRBV11-2 and TRBJ2-2, with D perhaps TRBD1 (6 bases). This receptor was obtained from a human donor in good health. The DNA for the CDR3 is TGTGCCAGCAGCTTAGTAAGGGGACAACAAAACACCGGGGAGCTGTTTTTT. Protein sequence: CASSLVRGQQNTGELFF. Full variable domain (remainder filled in from reference TRBV11-2 and TRBJ2-2): EAGVAQSPRYKIIEKRQSVAFWCNPISGHATLYWYQQILGQGPKLLIQFQNNGVVDDSQLPKDRFSAERLKGVDSTLKIQPAKLEDSAVYLCASSLVRGQQNTGELFFGEGSRLTVL.